A selection of T cell receptor beta chains follows, all from one sample in a study of blood T cell repertoires in COVID-19. The method was immunoSEQ multiplex PCR; TCRdb's version includes in-frame clones alone and lacks a portion of them. This sample has about 86,000 clones, with around 85% found just once. Input material: peripheral blood. The receptor set was obtained from a man aged 50-60 years with acute or convalescent COVID-19. CDR3s leave out the opening cysteine and the closing phenylalanine or tryptophan. The D gene is left open where the match is weak.

>TRBV18|.
ASSVQIRTDTQY
>TRBV6-4|TRBD2
ASSDAGTSGSNEQF
>TRBV7-2|.
ASSPSVQDGYT
>TRBV6-5|TRBD1
ASRGSDRGKDGYT
>TRBV2|.
ASSLQGDTQY
>TRBV4-3|TRBD1
ASSQDGKGQGVYEQY
>TRBV3-1/TRBV3-2|.
ASSLVEREQY
>TRBV2|.
ASSLALDTQY
>TRBV7-9|TRBD1
ASSIHRTGGGSYEQY
>TRBV6-1|TRBD2
ASSDGGRPVGHNEQF
>TRBV10-3|.
AISESGGQPNTGELF
>TRBV7-2|.
ASTFGAGLTDTQY
>TRBV6-5|TRBD1
ASSLGTGEQY
>TRBV19|TRBD2
ASSISPPHSAGFSGAYNEQF
>TRBV19|.
ASSIMWGLDYEQY
>TRBV6-5|.
ASSFQGTDTQY
>TRBV7-8|TRBD2
ASSGLASRGGTDTQY
>TRBV10-1|.
ASTAGGNTGELF
>TRBV28|TRBD1
ASSPVTGGWGSNQPQH
>TRBV6-5|.
ASSLGQMNTEAF
>TRBV7-8|.
ASSLEQLQETQY
>TRBV19|TRBD1
ASRRQGSTNEKLF
>TRBV4-2|.
ASSQAQGRDGYT
>TRBV5-6|.
ASSLVGSETQY
>TRBV29-1|.
SVERQVQETQY